The 2 T cell receptor beta chains below all came from one sample that was sequenced in a study of blood T cell repertoires in COVID-19. This table comes from immunoSEQ multiplex PCR, and its TCRdb copy is limited to in-frame clones, with some not included. The table lists 250,000 to 350,000 clones, approximately 87% of them singletons. The sequencing input was PBMCs or T cells enriched from blood (not recorded which). All receptors derive from a woman aged 30 to 39 who had recovered from COVID-19.

The gene calls are TRBV5-1 and TRBJ2-3, with D possibly matching TRBD1 (6 bases). The ends were cut back, 4 bases at V and 3 bases at J, with 15 bases in the middle. The CDR3 loop spans 15 amino acids. CDR1 is SGHRS and CDR2 is YFSETQ in the germline V gene. This chain's CDR3 is CASSRTGGPTDTQYF. DNA for the CDR3: TGCGCCAGCAGCCGGACTGGGGGCCCGACAGATACGCAGTATTTT.

The J gene is TRBJ1-3, the V gene TRBV4-2, with unresolved D. V lost 0 bases and J lost 0, with 9 bases in between. This CDR3 is 16 amino acids long. The germline gives CDR1 LGHNA, CDR2 YNFKEQ. CDR3 in amino acids: CASSQEGTYSGNTIYF. CDR3 coding DNA: TGTGCCAGCAGCCAAGAGGGCACCTACTCTGGAAACACCATATATTTT.